Below are 8 T cell receptor beta chains sequenced from a single sample in a study of blood T cell repertoires in COVID-19. The data were produced by immunoSEQ multiplex PCR, yet TCRdb's version contains in-frame clones alone and is incomplete. The table lists approximately 470,000 clones, roughly 87% of them singletons. Sequenced input: PBMCs or T cells enriched from blood (not recorded which). The receptors come from a woman younger than 35 who had recovered from COVID-19.

The rearrangement links TRBV3-1 (or the pseudogene TRBV3-2) to TRBJ2-3; 8 nucleotides align to TRBD2. V lost 1 base and J lost 2; bases outside the gene matches: 11. From germline, CDR1 is LGHDT and CDR2 YNNKEL (reference sequence). CDR3 length: 18 amino acids. The CDR3 nucleotides read TGTGCCAGCAGCCAAGCTCAGCCGGGACTAGACCTCACAGATACGCAGTATTTT. Translating gives CASSQAQPGLDLTDTQYF.

The chain is built from TRBV4-2 and TRBJ2-7; tentative D call: TRBD2 (6 bases). This CDR3 region has 17 residues. Trimming took 0 bases from V and 0 from J, leaving 15 bases between them. Germline values: CDR1 LGHNA, CDR2 YNFKEQ. CDR3 amino acids: CASSQDKPGESSYEQYF. The CDR3 nucleotides read TGTGCCAGCAGCCAAGACAAGCCGGGGGAAAGCTCCTACGAGCAGTACTTC.

This chain links TRBV10-2 with TRBJ1-6; D perhaps matches TRBD1 (6 bases). V was clipped by 10 bases and J by 7 bases, with 14 bases between them. There are 13 residues in the CDR3. Germline V gives CDR1 WSHSY, CDR2 SAAADI. The CDR3 nucleotides read TGCGCCACCACAAGACAGGCGAATTCACCCCTCCACTTT. Amino acid sequence: CATTRQANSPLHF.

V is TRBV28 and J is TRBJ1-2; 11 positions match TRBD1. The CDR3 is made up of 16 amino acids. Germline CDR1 reads MDHEN; CDR2 reads SYDVKM. After removal of 6 bases from V and 8 bases from J, the junction contained 14 bases not matched to a gene. The CDR3: CASRAPGTGGTGGYTF. CDR3 sequence (DNA): TGTGCCAGCAGAGCGCCCGGGACAGGGGGGACGGGGGGCTACACCTTC.

This clone was found a few times. The chain employs TRBV9 and TRBJ1-3, with 8 nucleotides matching TRBD1. Losses at the gene ends were 0 bases for V and 1 base for J; bases not matched to a gene: 6. The germline V gene has CDR1 SGDLS and CDR2 YYNGEE. This CDR3 contains 17 residues. The CDR3, as DNA: TGTGCCAGCAGCGTAGAATCGGGACAGGATTCTGGAAACACCATATATTTT. It yields the protein CASSVESGQDSGNTIYF.

For this clone: Other DNA sequences in this specimen translate into the identical CDR3. The chain has TRBV5-8 and TRBJ1-1; no firm D call. CDR1 SGHTS and CDR2 YDEGEE come from the germline V gene. Trimming cost V 0 bases and J 1 base, with 4 bases left between them. This CDR3 spans 13 amino acids. CDR3 region: CASSLDRNTEAFF. The DNA of the CDR3 is TGTGCCAGCAGCTTGGATAGGAACACTGAAGCTTTCTTT.

The gene calls are TRBV30 and TRBJ1-5; TRBD1 matches at 11 bases. The germline CDR1 and CDR2 sequences are GTSNPN and SVGIG (reference sequence). The CDR3 has 14 amino acids. The junction had 5 bases not matched to a gene; V was cut back by 3 bases and J by 7 bases. CDR3 protein: CAWRDRGPGQPQHF. CDR3 sequence (DNA): TGTGCCTGGAGGGACAGGGGGCCGGGGCAGCCCCAGCATTTT.

The chain links TRBV20-1 to TRBJ2-1; TRBD2 aligns across 7 bases. Germline V gene sequence: CDR1 DFQATT, CDR2 SNEGSKA (reference sequence). The CDR3 consists of 14 residues. Germline trimming cut 3 bases from V and 4 bases from J; bases unmatched to any gene: 6. The CDR3 spells CSASWGGGYNEQFF. In nucleotides, the CDR3 is TGCAGTGCTAGTTGGGGCGGGGGATACAATGAGCAGTTCTTC.